This T cell receptor beta chain was found in a study of T cell changes during pregnancy in multiple sclerosis. This CDR3 comprises 15 residues. V was trimmed by 0 bases and J by 8 bases, leaving 14 bases between them. The germline CDR1 and CDR2 sequences are SEHNR and FQNEAQ (reference sequence). TCRdb keeps only in-frame clones here, not all; method: immunoSEQ multiplex PCR. The profile shows 35,000 or so clones, roughly nine tenths of them singletons. This sequence originates from a female donor in good health, enrolled as a control in a pregnancy study. The gene calls are TRBV7-9 and TRBJ2-4; tentatively, D is TRBD1 (7 bases). Specimen: CD4+ T cells from peripheral blood mononuclear cells, collected in the third trimester of pregnancy. The CDR3 DNA reads as TGTGCCAGCAGCTTAGCGCAAGGCAGGGGGGACATTCAGTACTTC. It specifies CASSLAQGRGDIQYF. The full variable domain, its missing parts supplied by reference TRBV7-9 and TRBJ2-4, is DTGVSQNPRHKITKRGQNVTFRCDPISEHNRLYWYRQTLGQGPEFLTYFQNEAQLEKSRLLSDRFSAERPKGSFSTLEIQRTEQGDSAMYLCASSLAQGRGDIQYFGAGTRLSVL.